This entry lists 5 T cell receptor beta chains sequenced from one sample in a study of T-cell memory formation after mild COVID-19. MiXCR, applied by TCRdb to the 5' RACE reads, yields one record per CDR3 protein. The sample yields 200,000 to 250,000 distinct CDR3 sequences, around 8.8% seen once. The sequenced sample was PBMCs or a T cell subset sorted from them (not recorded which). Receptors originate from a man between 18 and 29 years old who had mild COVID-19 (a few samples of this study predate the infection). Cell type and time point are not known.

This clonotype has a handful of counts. CDR3: CASGPVSGQYEQYV. In nucleotides, the CDR3 is TGTGCCAGCGGGCCTGTGTCAGGGCAATACGAGCAGTACGTC. The chain recombines TRBV7-9 with TRBJ2-7; maybe TRBD1 (5 bases). There are 14 residues in the CDR3. Deletions cut 8 bases from V and 4 bases from J, with 18 bases between. The V gene's germline CDR1 is SEHNR and CDR2 FQNEAQ (reference sequence).

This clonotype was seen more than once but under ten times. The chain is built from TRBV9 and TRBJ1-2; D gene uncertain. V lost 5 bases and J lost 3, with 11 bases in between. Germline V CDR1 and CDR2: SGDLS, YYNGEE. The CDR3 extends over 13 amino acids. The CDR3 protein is CASRAPADYGYTF. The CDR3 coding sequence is TGTGCCAGCAGGGCCCCGGCGGACTATGGCTACACCTTC.

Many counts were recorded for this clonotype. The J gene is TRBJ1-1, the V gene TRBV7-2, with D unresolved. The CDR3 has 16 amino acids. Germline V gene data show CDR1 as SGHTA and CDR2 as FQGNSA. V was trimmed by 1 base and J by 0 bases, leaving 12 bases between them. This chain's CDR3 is CASSLDRAHMNTEAFF. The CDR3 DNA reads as TGTGCCAGCAGCTTAGACAGAGCCCACATGAACACTGAAGCTTTCTTT.

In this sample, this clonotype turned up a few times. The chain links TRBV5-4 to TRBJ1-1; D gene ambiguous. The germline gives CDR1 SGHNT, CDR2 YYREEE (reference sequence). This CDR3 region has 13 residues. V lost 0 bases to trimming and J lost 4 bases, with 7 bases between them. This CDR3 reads CASSLDSGTEAFF. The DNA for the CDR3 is TGTGCCAGCAGCTTGGACAGTGGCACTGAAGCTTTCTTT. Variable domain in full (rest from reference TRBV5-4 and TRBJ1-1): ETGVTQSPTHLIKTRGQQVTLRCSSQSGHNTVSWYQQALGQGPQFIFQYYREEENGRGNFPPRFSGLQFPNYSSELNVNALELDDSALYLCASSLDSGTEAFFGQGTRLTVV.

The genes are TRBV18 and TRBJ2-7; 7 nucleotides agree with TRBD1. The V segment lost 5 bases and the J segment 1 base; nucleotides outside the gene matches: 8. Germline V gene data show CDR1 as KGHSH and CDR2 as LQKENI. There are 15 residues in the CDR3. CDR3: CASSSGQFLSYEQYF. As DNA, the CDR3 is TGTGCCAGCTCATCGGGACAGTTCCTTTCCTACGAGCAGTACTTC.